The sequence of this T cell receptor (beta chain) was determined in a study of cytomegalovirus exposure and HLA in healthy donors. Broader study findings: Most of the TCR beta V segments (in an earlier analysis) were productive either about 87% or about 30% of the time. At a 0.05 false discovery rate, a later analysis found 16,951 TCR beta sequences to be associated with HLA alleles.

Turning to this clone: Its cognate antigen is unknown.

V was cut by 6 bases and J by 6 bases, with 21 bases left in between. The CDR3 totals 16 residues. Per the germline V gene, CDR1 is MNHEY and CDR2 is SMNVEV (reference sequence). Primers included in the PCR were 60 Vbeta and 13 Jbeta primers. The table came from immunoSEQ multiplex PCR; TCRdb's copy has only in-frame clones and leaves some out. The data contain about 94,000 clones, more than 60% of them singletons. The TCR was taken from a young man in good health and CMV-seronegative. The J gene is TRBJ2-1, the V gene TRBV27, with D possibly being TRBD2 (6 bases). Material: PBMCs. The DNA for the CDR3 is TGTGCCAGCAGCTTTCCGGCGGGGAGAACACTCAATGAGCAGTTCTTC. It is translated as CASSFPAGRTLNEQFF.